These 31 T cell receptor beta chains came from one sample sequenced in a study of blood T cell repertoires in COVID-19. Sequencing was performed with immunoSEQ multiplex PCR; in TCRdb, only in-frame clones are kept and a portion is missing. Among over 85,000 clones listed, 75% to 85% were seen once. Sequences were obtained from peripheral blood. The receptor source for this set is a man in his sixties with acute or convalescent COVID-19.

A single count supports this clone. The CDR3 loop is CASSRVRDSGTEAFF. CDR3 nucleotide sequence: TGTGCCAGCAGCAGAGTCCGGGACAGCGGGACTGAAGCTTTCTTT. The chain employs TRBV7-9 and TRBJ1-1; 7 bases match TRBD1. This CDR3 has 15 residues. Looked up from germline, CDR1 is SEHNR and CDR2 is FQNEAQ (reference sequence). V lost 5 bases, J lost 5 bases, and 11 bases stayed unmatched.

J is TRBJ1-2 and V is TRBV5-4, with 11 bases aligning to TRBD1. Losses at the gene ends were 4 bases for V and 3 bases for J; bases not matched to a gene: 2. The CDR3 extends over 14 amino acids. Germline CDR1 reads SGHNT; CDR2 reads YYREEE (reference sequence). The CDR3 here is CASSRTGGDYGYTF. The CDR3 DNA reads TGTGCCAGCAGCCGGACAGGGGGCGACTATGGCTACACCTTC.

The chain uses TRBV19 and TRBJ1-5; possibly TRBD1 for D (6 bases). The germline V gene has CDR1 LNHDA and CDR2 SQIVND (reference sequence). V lost 5 bases and J lost 0, with 20 bases in between. This CDR3 region has 18 residues. DNA of the CDR3: TGTGCCAGTAGTCGGGCGGCAATAGGGGGTTATAGCAATCAGCCCCAGCATTTT. Its translation: CASSRAAIGGYSNQPQHF. The variable domain in full, with the rest retrieved from reference TRBV19 and TRBJ1-5, is DGGITQSPKYLFRKEGQNVTLSCEQNLNHDAMYWYRQDPGQGLRLIYYSQIVNDFQKGDIAEGYSVSREKKESFPLTVTSAQKNPTAFYLCASSRAAIGGYSNQPQHFGDGTRLSIL.

This clone was counted only a few times. The chain combines TRBV12-3 or TRBV12-4 with TRBJ1-1; the D is unclear. Trimming pared 3 bases from V and 7 bases from J, leaving 9 bases between. The CDR3 extends over 12 amino acids. CDR3: CASSFRGNEAFF. In DNA form, the CDR3 reads TGTGCCAGCAGTTTCCGCGGGAATGAAGCTTTCTTT.

The chain combines TRBV5-8 with TRBJ2-7, with D possibly matching TRBD1 (5 bases). Germline CDR1 is SGHTS and CDR2 is YDEGEE. Trimming stripped 5 bases from V and 0 bases from J, with 15 bases between. This CDR3 has 15 residues. The CDR3 DNA is TGTGCCAGCAGTCCACAGGCACTGAGCTCCTACGAGCAGTACGTC. This encodes CASSPQALSSYEQYV.

V is TRBV28 and J is TRBJ2-1, with D perhaps matching TRBD1 (8 bases). Between the trimmed V and J ends, which lost 3 bases and 8 bases, there was a span of 26 bases. This CDR3 region has 18 residues. In germline, CDR1 is MDHEN, CDR2 SYDVKM. CDR3 region: CASSFPAEERTGRDEQFF. The CDR3 nucleotides read TGTGCCAGCAGTTTCCCTGCTGAAGAAAGGACAGGGAGGGATGAGCAGTTCTTC.

V and J are TRBV6-6 and TRBJ2-7; 8 bases fit TRBD2. Germline CDR1 and CDR2: MNHNY and SVGAGI (reference sequence). The trim removed 3 bases at V and 3 bases at J, leaving 7 bases unmatched. This CDR3 region has 15 residues. CDR3 region: CASSYSGASGYEQYV. The CDR3 nucleotides read TGTGCCAGCAGTTATAGCGGGGCTTCGGGCTACGAGCAGTACGTC.

J is TRBJ2-2 and V is TRBV11-2; tentatively, D is TRBD1 (6 bases). Trimming took 5 bases from V and 6 from J, leaving 13 bases between them. Germline CDR1 reads SGHAT; CDR2 reads FQNNGV. The CDR3 is 14 amino acids. The CDR3, as DNA: TGTGCCAGCAGCCCGACAGGTCGTTCCGGGGAGCTGTTTTTT. Protein: CASSPTGRSGELFF.

V and J are TRBV2 and TRBJ2-5; D is undetermined. There are 11 residues in the CDR3. V was clipped by 6 bases and J by 4 bases, with 6 bases between them. CDR1 is SNHLY, CDR2 FYNNEI, per germline. The CDR3 coding sequence is TGTGCCAGCAGACGAGGAGAGACCCAGTACTTC. Translating gives CASRRGETQYF.

The chain combines TRBV13 with TRBJ1-2; 7 bases line up with TRBD1. The CDR3 has 16 residues. Germline loops: CDR1 PRHDT, CDR2 FYEKMQ (reference sequence). With V trimmed by 2 bases and J by 0 bases, 6 bases remained unmatched. This CDR3 reads CASSLYAQGANYGYTF. CDR3 bases: TGTGCCAGCAGCTTATACGCCCAGGGGGCTAACTATGGCTACACCTTC.

The rearrangement links TRBV6-5 to TRBJ1-5; D unclear. The CDR3 has 14 amino acids. V lost 5 bases to trimming and J lost 7 bases, with 15 bases between them. Germline CDR1 and CDR2: MNHEY and SVGAGI. The CDR3, as DNA: TGTGCCAGCAGTACCCAATTCGGGAGCCAGCCCCAGCATTTT. Its translation: CASSTQFGSQPQHF.

In the case of this clone: Other DNA sequences in this specimen translate into the identical CDR3. CDR3 protein: CASSLPGGETQYF. CDR3 DNA: TGTGCCAGCAGTTTACCGGGTGGGGAGACCCAGTACTTC. The chain couples TRBV12-3 or TRBV12-4 to TRBJ2-5; D unclear. V lost 2 bases and J lost 5, with 9 bases in between. The CDR3 loop spans 13 amino acids.

This chain links TRBV2 with TRBJ1-2, with 8 nucleotides matching TRBD1. Germline V lookup: CDR1 SNHLY, CDR2 FYNNEI. The CDR3 length is 15 residues. V was clipped by 6 bases and J by 0 bases; unmatched bases: 6. In DNA, the CDR3 is TGTGCCAGCAGCAATCCGGGACAGGCTAACTATGGCTACACCTTC. The encoded protein is CASSNPGQANYGYTF.

This sequence joins TRBV5-4 and TRBJ2-1, with 9 nucleotides matching TRBD1. Germline V gene sequence: CDR1 SGHNT, CDR2 YYREEE (reference sequence). The CDR3 runs to 17 residues. V was pared by 4 bases and J by 8 bases, with 16 bases of the junction left unmatched. This CDR3 is CASSIFPTGGERYEQFF. Here the CDR3 DNA reads TGTGCCAGCAGCATCTTCCCGACAGGGGGGGAACGATATGAGCAGTTCTTC.

The rearrangement links TRBV5-4 to TRBJ1-4; 7 positions agree with TRBD1. The V gene's germline CDR1 is SGHNT and CDR2 YYREEE (reference sequence). The CDR3 contains 14 residues. V was clipped by 4 bases and J by 5 bases; unmatched bases: 5. The CDR3 sequence is CASSIQGKNEKLFF. The CDR3 bases are TGTGCCAGCAGCATACAGGGGAAAAATGAAAAACTGTTTTTT.

This rearrangement joins TRBV28 to TRBJ2-7; TRBD1 matches at 7 bases. With 7 bases clipped from V and 0 bases from J, the junction kept 12 bases outside the gene matches. The length of the CDR3 is 16 residues. Looked up from germline, CDR1 is MDHEN and CDR2 is SYDVKM. The CDR3 spells CASTIYRGPLSYEQYV. CDR3 sequence (DNA): TGTGCCAGCACCATCTACAGGGGCCCTCTCTCCTACGAGCAGTACGTC.

This chain joins TRBV6-5 and TRBJ1-2, with 7 bases lining up with TRBD1. There are 14 residues in the CDR3. Trimming at V came to 2 bases and at J to 6 bases, leaving 6 bases not matched to a gene. Germline CDR1 MNHEY, CDR2 SVGAGI. The CDR3 region has the DNA TGTGCCAGCAGTTACGGTCTGACAGGGAATGGCTACACCTTC. Its protein is CASSYGLTGNGYTF.

This chain uses TRBV5-1 with TRBJ1-2; TRBD1 matches at 9 bases. The CDR3 spans 14 residues. J was trimmed by 4 bases and V by 4 bases; bases with no gene match: 5. CDR1 SGHRS and CDR2 YFSETQ come from the germline V gene. Written as DNA, the CDR3 is TGCGCCAGCAGCCCTGGGACAGGGAGCTATGGCTACACCTTC. This translates into CASSPGTGSYGYTF. Full variable domain (remainder filled in from reference TRBV5-1 and TRBJ1-2): KAGVTQTPRYLIKTRGQQVTLSCSPISGHRSVSWYQQTPGQGLQFLFEYFSETQRNKGNFPGRFSGRQFSNSRSEMNVSTLELGDSALYLCASSPGTGSYGYTFGSGTRLTVV.

The J gene is TRBJ2-3, the V gene TRBV7-2; D gene uncertain. Trimming took off 1 base at V and 2 bases at J, with 7 bases between the two ends. The CDR3 totals 14 residues. CDR1 SGHTA and CDR2 FQGNSA come from the germline V gene. CDR3 nucleotide sequence: TGTGCCAGCAGCTTAGTCAGAAACACAGATACGCAGTATTTT. It is translated as CASSLVRNTDTQYF.

This sequence joins TRBV9 and TRBJ2-1, with D perhaps matching TRBD1 (5 bases). Germline CDR1 reads SGDLS; CDR2 reads YYNGEE. With 0 bases removed from V and 2 bases from J, the gap between germline ends came to 12 bases. The CDR3 covers 16 residues. The CDR3 region is CASSVAQGLPYNEQFF. CDR3 DNA: TGTGCCAGCAGCGTAGCTCAGGGATTGCCCTACAATGAGCAGTTCTTC.

In DNA, the CDR3 is TGTGCCAGCAGCCCCCTAACGGGGATCCGGGACACTGAAGCTTTCTTT. Protein product: CASSPLTGIRDTEAFF. V usage is TRBV9 and J usage is TRBJ1-1; no clear D gene. This CDR3 comprises 16 residues. The ends were cut back, 4 bases at V and 3 bases at J, with 19 bases in the middle. Germline V gene sequence: CDR1 SGDLS, CDR2 YYNGEE.

This chain joins TRBV19 and TRBJ1-3, with 8 bases lining up with TRBD1. Germline loops: CDR1 LNHDA, CDR2 SQIVND (reference sequence). CDR3 size: 14 residues. V lost 4 bases and J lost 8; bases outside the gene matches: 7. CDR3 sequence: CASSTGQGGHTIYF. The CDR3 coding sequence is TGTGCCAGTAGTACTGGACAGGGCGGACACACCATATATTTT.

This sequence joins TRBV7-3 and TRBJ2-7; possible D gene TRBD2, 5 bases. CDR1 and CDR2 from the germline V gene are SGHTA and FQGTGA. Trimming pared 3 bases from V and 0 bases from J, leaving 12 bases between. CDR3 length: 15 residues. DNA for the CDR3: TGTGCCAGCAGCTTTGGCGCGGGCAACTCCTACGAGCAGTACTTC. Translation: CASSFGAGNSYEQYF.

The CDR3 nucleotides read TGTGCCAGCAGTGAGCGGACAGGGTTGTTAAATGAGCAGTTCTTC. This codes for CASSERTGLLNEQFF. The V gene is TRBV2, the J gene TRBJ2-1, with TRBD1 matching over 8 bases. This CDR3 spans 15 amino acids. V lost 3 bases, J lost 7 bases, and 8 bases stayed unmatched. CDR1 is SNHLY and CDR2 is FYNNEI in the germline V gene.

The table lists this clone with a count of one. The chain couples TRBV7-2 to TRBJ2-5; weak D call: TRBD2 (6 bases). Germline CDR1 is SGHTA and CDR2 is FQGNSA. Between the trimmed V and J ends, which lost 6 bases and 2 bases, there was a span of 16 bases. The CDR3 spans 15 residues. CDR3 region: CASRQFIGTQETQYF. CDR3 bases: TGTGCCAGCAGACAATTTATCGGGACTCAAGAGACCCAGTACTTC.

The chain combines TRBV2 with TRBJ2-1; no firm D call. Per the germline V gene, CDR1 is SNHLY and CDR2 is FYNNEI. The CDR3 has 13 residues. The V end was cut by 3 bases, the J end by 8 bases, with 11 bases between. The CDR3 nucleotides are TGTGCCAGCAGTGACACTTGGCGGCATGAGCAGTTCTTC. It codes for CASSDTWRHEQFF.

The gene calls are TRBV2 and TRBJ1-2, with a tentative D call TRBD1 (5 bases). Germline lookup yields CDR1 SNHLY and CDR2 FYNNEI. The CDR3 totals 13 residues. With 2 bases removed from V and 3 bases from J, the gap between germline ends came to 7 bases. This CDR3 is CASSETGDYGYTF. CDR3 bases: TGTGCCAGCAGTGAAACAGGAGACTATGGCTACACCTTC.

This clone was counted once. The rearrangement links TRBV2 to TRBJ1-2; TRBD1 matches 7 bases. From germline, CDR1 is SNHLY and CDR2 FYNNEI. The CDR3 is 13 amino acids. V trimming: 7 bases; J trimming: 5 bases; junction bases outside the gene matches: 7. CDR3 protein: CASILTGMYGYTF. Here the CDR3 DNA reads TGTGCCAGCATTCTGACAGGGATGTATGGCTACACCTTC.

This chain connects TRBV5-1 to TRBJ2-7; perhaps TRBD1 as D (5 bases). The germline CDR1 and CDR2 sequences are SGHRS and YFSETQ. This CDR3 has 13 amino acids. Trimming took off 3 bases at V and 6 bases at J, with 13 bases between the two ends. CDR3 sequence: CASSYGAGREQYF. The CDR3 DNA sequence: TGCGCCAGCAGCTATGGGGCAGGGCGCGAGCAGTACTTC.

This chain connects TRBV27 to TRBJ1-2; the match to TRBD1 covers 9 bases. This CDR3 is 15 amino acids long. Per germline, CDR1 MNHEY and CDR2 SMNVEV (reference sequence). Losses at the gene ends were 5 bases for V and 8 bases for J; bases not matched to a gene: 12. Written as DNA, the CDR3 is TGTGCCAGCAGTAGAACAGGGGGCGCTTACAAAGGCTACACCTTC. It codes for CASSRTGGAYKGYTF.

About this clone itself: Mismatch with germline at one junction end may stem from a read error. This chain connects TRBV5-1 to TRBJ2-7, with 8 bases identical to TRBD1. Per germline, CDR1 SGHRS and CDR2 YFSETQ. The CDR3 has 12 residues. The chain's CDR3 is CASSVDRDRKDF. For the CDR3, the DNA is TGCGCCAGCAGCGTTGACCGGGACAGGAAGGACTTC.